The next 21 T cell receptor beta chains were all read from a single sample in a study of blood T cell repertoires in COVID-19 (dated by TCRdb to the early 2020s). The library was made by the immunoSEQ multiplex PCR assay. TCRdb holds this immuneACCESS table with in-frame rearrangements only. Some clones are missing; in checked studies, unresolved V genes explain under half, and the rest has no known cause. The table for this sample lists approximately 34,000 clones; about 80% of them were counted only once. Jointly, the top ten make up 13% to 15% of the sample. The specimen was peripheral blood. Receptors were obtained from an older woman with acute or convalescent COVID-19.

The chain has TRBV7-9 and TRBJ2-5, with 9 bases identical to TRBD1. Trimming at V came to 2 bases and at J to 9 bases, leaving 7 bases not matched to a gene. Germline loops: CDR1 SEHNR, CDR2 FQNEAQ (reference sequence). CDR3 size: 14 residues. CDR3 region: CASSLWGDREAQYF. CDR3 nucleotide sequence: TGTGCCAGCAGCTTATGGGGGGACAGGGAGGCCCAGTACTTC.

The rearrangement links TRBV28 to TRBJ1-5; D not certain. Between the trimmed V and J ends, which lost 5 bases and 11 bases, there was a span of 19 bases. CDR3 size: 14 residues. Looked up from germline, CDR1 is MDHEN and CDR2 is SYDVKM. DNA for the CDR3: TGTGCCAGCAGTCATGACACCCTCCCAATGGCCCAGCATTTT. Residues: CASSHDTLPMAQHF.

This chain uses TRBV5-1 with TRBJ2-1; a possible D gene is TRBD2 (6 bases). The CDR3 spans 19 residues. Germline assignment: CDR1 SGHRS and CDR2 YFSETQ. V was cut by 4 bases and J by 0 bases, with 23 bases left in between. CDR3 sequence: CASSGGGVDSSSSYNEQFF. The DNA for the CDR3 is TGCGCCAGCAGCGGAGGAGGGGTAGACAGTTCTAGCTCCTACAATGAGCAGTTCTTC.

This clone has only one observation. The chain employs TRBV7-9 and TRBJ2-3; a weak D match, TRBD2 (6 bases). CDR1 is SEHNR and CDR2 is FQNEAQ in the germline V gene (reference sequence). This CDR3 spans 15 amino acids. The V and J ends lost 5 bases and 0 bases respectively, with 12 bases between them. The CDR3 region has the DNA TGTGCCAGCAGCCTAGGGACTTTGAGCACAGATACGCAGTATTTT. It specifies CASSLGTLSTDTQYF.

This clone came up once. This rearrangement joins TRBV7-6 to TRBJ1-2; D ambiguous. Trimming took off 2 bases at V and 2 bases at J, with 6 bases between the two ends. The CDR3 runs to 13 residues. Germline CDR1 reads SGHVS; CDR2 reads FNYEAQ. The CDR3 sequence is CASSLSENYGYTF. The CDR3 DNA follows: TGTGCCAGCAGCTTATCAGAAAACTATGGCTACACCTTC.

The CDR3 here is CASSPREGGYNEQFF. The CDR3 DNA follows: TGTGCCAGCTCACCGAGAGAGGGGGGGTACAATGAGCAGTTCTTC. The V and J genes are TRBV18 and TRBJ2-1; D perhaps matches TRBD2 (7 bases). V was pared by 3 bases and J by 4 bases, with 13 bases between. The CDR3 loop spans 15 amino acids. The germline V gene encodes CDR1 KGHSH and CDR2 LQKENI.

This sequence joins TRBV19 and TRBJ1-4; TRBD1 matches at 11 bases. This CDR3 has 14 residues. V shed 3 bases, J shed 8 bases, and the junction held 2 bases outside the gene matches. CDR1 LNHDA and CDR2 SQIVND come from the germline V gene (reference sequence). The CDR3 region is CASSMGQGGEKLFF. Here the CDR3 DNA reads TGTGCCAGTAGTATGGGACAGGGGGGCGAAAAACTGTTTTTT.

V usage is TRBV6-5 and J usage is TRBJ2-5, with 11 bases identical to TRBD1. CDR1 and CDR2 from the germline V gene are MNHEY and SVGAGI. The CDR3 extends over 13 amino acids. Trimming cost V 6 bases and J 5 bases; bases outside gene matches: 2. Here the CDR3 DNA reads TGTGCCAGCAGGGGGACAGGGGGGGAGACCCAGTACTTC. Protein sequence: CASRGTGGETQYF.

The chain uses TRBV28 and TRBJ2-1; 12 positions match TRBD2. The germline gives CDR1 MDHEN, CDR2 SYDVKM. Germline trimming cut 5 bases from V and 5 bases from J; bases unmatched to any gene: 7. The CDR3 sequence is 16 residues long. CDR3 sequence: CASSPPGLAGNNEQFF. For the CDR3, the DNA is TGTGCCAGCAGTCCCCCCGGACTAGCGGGAAACAATGAGCAGTTCTTC.

The CDR3 loop reads CASSLVPGYEQYF. The DNA for the CDR3 is TGTGCCAGCAGCTTAGTTCCAGGCTACGAGCAGTACTTC. The chain has TRBV7-9 and TRBJ2-7; D not resolved. CDR3 length equals 13 residues. Trimming cost V 1 base and J 3 bases, with 7 bases left between them. Germline CDR1 and CDR2: SEHNR and FQNEAQ (reference sequence).

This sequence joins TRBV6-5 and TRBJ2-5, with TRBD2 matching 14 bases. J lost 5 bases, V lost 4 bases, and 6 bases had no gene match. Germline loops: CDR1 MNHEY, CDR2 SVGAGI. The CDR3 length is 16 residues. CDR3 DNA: TGTGCCAGCAGTTCCGGGACTAGCGGGAGTCGGGAGACCCAGTACTTC. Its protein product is CASSSGTSGSRETQYF.

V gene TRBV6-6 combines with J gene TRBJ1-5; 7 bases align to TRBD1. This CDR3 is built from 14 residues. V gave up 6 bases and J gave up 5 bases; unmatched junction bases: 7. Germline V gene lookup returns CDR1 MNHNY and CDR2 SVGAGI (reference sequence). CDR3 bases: TGTGCCAGCAGGCAAGGGACAGACTATCAGCCCCAGCATTTT. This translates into CASRQGTDYQPQHF.

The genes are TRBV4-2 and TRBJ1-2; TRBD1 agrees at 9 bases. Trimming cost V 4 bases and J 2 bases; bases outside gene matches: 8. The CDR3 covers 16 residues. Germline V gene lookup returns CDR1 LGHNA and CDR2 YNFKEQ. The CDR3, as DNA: TGTGCCAGCAGCCCCTCTTCCGGGACAGGGAACTATGGCTACACCTTC. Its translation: CASSPSSGTGNYGYTF.

In DNA form, the CDR3 reads TGCGCCAGCAGCTTACGGGGTGGGCAAGAGACCCAGTACTTC. This encodes CASSLRGGQETQYF. The rearrangement links TRBV5-1 to TRBJ2-5; a possible D gene is TRBD2 (5 bases). Germline CDR1 SGHRS, CDR2 YFSETQ. Trimming left V 2 bases short and J 2 bases short, with 10 bases between. There are 14 residues in the CDR3.

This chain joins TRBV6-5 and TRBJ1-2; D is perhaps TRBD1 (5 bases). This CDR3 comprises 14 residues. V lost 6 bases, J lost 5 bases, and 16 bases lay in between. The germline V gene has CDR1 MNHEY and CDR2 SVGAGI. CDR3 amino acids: CASRPSPRAYGYTF. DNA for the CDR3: TGTGCCAGCAGGCCCTCCCCCAGGGCGTATGGCTACACCTTC.

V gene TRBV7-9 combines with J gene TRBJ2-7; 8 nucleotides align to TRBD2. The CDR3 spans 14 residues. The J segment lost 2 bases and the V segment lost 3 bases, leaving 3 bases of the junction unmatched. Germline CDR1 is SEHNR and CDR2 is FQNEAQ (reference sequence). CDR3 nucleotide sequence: TGTGCCAGCAGCTTCCGGGAGGGCCCCTACGAGCAGTACTTC. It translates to CASSFREGPYEQYF.

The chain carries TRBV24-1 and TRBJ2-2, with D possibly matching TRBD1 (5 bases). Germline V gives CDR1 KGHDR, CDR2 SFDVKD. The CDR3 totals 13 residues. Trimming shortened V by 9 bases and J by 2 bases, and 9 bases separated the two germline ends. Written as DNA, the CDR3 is TGTGCCACCCTTGACAGTAACACCGGGGAGCTGTTTTTT. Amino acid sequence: CATLDSNTGELFF.

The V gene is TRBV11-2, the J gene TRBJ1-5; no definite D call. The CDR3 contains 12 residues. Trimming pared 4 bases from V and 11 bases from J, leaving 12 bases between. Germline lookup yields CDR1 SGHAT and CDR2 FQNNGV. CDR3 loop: CASSSIGGSQHF. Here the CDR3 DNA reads TGTGCCAGCAGCTCAATAGGCGGGTCCCAGCATTTT.

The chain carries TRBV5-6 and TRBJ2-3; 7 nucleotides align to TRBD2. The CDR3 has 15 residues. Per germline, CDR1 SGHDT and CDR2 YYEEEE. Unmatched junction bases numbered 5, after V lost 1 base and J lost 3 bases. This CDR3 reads CASSLSHGRTDTQYF. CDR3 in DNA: TGTGCCAGCAGCTTGTCGCACGGGAGGACAGATACGCAGTATTTT.

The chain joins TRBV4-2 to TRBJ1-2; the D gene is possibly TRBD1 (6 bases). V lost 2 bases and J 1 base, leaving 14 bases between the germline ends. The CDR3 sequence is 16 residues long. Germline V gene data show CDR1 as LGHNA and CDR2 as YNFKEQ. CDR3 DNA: TGTGCCAGCAGCCAACCCGGCGGGGGCTTTAACTATGGCTACACCTTC. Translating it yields CASSQPGGGFNYGYTF.

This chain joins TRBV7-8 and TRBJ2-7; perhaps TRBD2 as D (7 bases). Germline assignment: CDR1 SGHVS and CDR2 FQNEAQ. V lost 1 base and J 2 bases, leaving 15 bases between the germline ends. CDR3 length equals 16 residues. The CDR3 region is CASSLVGRGHPYEQYF. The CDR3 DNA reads TGTGCCAGCAGCTTAGTTGGGCGGGGGCACCCCTACGAGCAGTACTTC.